These 7 T cell receptor beta chains were all obtained from the same sample, sequenced in a study of T cells after yellow fever vaccination. From the 5' RACE reads, TCRdb called clonotypes with MiXCR, one entry per CDR3 protein. The repertoire includes 20,000 to 25,000 distinct CDR3 sequences, approximately 3.5% of them detected once, and 0.75% to 1% sits in the top ten. The sample in question was PBMCs, either bulk or a sorted T-cell subset (CD4+, CD8+, memory, or dextramer-sorted; not recorded which), obtained approximately 47 days after the first yellow fever vaccination. The origin of the receptors is a man aged 18 to 35 who received the YFV17D yellow fever vaccine.

This clonotype was recorded at least ten times. CDR3 coding DNA: TGTGCCAGCACCGACCTTTGGGCGGAGACCCAGTACTTC. It codes for CASTDLWAETQYF. The chain combines TRBV7-9 with TRBJ2-5; D remains unclear. The V and J ends lost 7 bases and 5 bases respectively, with 14 bases between them. The CDR3 runs 13 residues. Looked up from germline, CDR1 is SEHNR and CDR2 is FQNEAQ (reference sequence). Full variable domain (rest looked up from reference TRBV7-9 and TRBJ2-5): DTGVSQNPRHKITKRGQNVTFRCDPISEHNRLYWYRQTLGQGPEFLTYFQNEAQLEKSRLLSDRFSAERPKGSFSTLEIQRTEQGDSAMYLCASTDLWAETQYFGPGTRLLVL.

This clonotype was counted many times. The CDR3 reads CAIRPDRDQGYTF. The CDR3 coding sequence is TGTGCCATCAGACCAGACAGGGATCAAGGCTACACCTTC. This chain connects TRBV10-3 to TRBJ1-2; 7 nucleotides line up with TRBD1. V shed 6 bases, J shed 8 bases, and the junction held 9 bases outside the gene matches. The CDR3 spans 13 residues. Germline V gene sequence: CDR1 ENHRY, CDR2 SYGVKD.

This clonotype was seen only a few times. For the CDR3, the DNA is TGCAGTGCTTGGAGGACTAGCGGGGGGCCGAGGGCCCAAGAGACCCAGTACTTC. Encoded protein: CSAWRTSGGPRAQETQYF. The chain links TRBV20-1 to TRBJ2-5; TRBD2 aligns across 14 bases. Germline lookup yields CDR1 DFQATT and CDR2 SNEGSKA (reference sequence). The CDR3 loop spans 18 amino acids. V lost 5 bases to trimming and J lost 1 base; unmatched junction nucleotides: 12.

The gene calls are TRBV12-3 or TRBV12-4 and TRBJ2-5; 8 nucleotides agree with TRBD2. The trim removed 1 base at V and 4 bases at J, leaving 5 bases unmatched. This CDR3 region has 15 residues. CDR3 region: CASSLVLAGGETQYF. As DNA, the CDR3 is TGTGCCAGCAGTTTAGTCCTAGCGGGTGGAGAGACCCAGTACTTC.

Ten or more counts support this clonotype. This sequence joins TRBV19 and TRBJ1-1, with a weak D call TRBD1 (6 bases). The CDR3 length is 14 residues. Germline values: CDR1 LNHDA, CDR2 SQIVND (reference sequence). Trimming pared 4 bases from V and 3 bases from J, leaving 12 bases between. CDR3 bases: TGTGCCAGTAGTAGGACAGTTCCGGACACTGAAGCTTTCTTT. Translated, it gives CASSRTVPDTEAFF. Variable domain in full (rest from reference TRBV19 and TRBJ1-1): DGGITQSPKYLFRKEGQNVTLSCEQNLNHDAMYWYRQDPGQGLRLIYYSQIVNDFQKGDIAEGYSVSREKKESFPLTVTSAQKNPTAFYLCASSRTVPDTEAFFGQGTRLTVV.

This clonotype was picked up many times. V gene TRBV25-1 combines with J gene TRBJ2-3; possible D gene TRBD2, 6 bases. This CDR3 is 13 amino acids long. Trimming took off 8 bases at V and 2 bases at J, with 11 bases between the two ends. The V gene's germline CDR1 is MGHDK and CDR2 SYGVNS. Here the CDR3 reads CASRDSNTDTQYF. The CDR3 DNA is TGTGCCAGCCGGGACTCAAACACAGATACGCAGTATTTT.

The table lists this clonotype with many counts. The chain recombines TRBV29-1 with TRBJ1-1; tentative D call: TRBD1 (6 bases). Trimming took 3 bases from V and 8 from J, leaving 16 bases between them. Per germline, CDR1 SQVTM and CDR2 ANQGSEA. CDR3 length: 13 residues. The CDR3 reads CSVDQGLGSEAFF. The CDR3 coding sequence is TGCAGCGTTGATCAGGGGTTGGGCTCCGAAGCTTTCTTT.